Listed below are T cell receptor beta chains from one sample, sequenced in a study of shared T cell receptors in the human thymus. Here immunoSEQ multiplex PCR was the method, and the copy in TCRdb shows in-frame clones only, minus some. Among hundreds of thousands of clones listed, over 75% were seen once. Separately, the same data were catalogued under a study of human thymus T cells.

The specimen sequenced was thymocytes. The receptors shown here come from a boy younger than two with a congenital heart defect. Both conserved end residues are part of each CDR3. The order of the fields is D gene, J gene, V gene, clone size, CDR3 protein, CDR3 DNA. D genes are given only for firm matches. Not all rows give a size; the values are once, few, many and, for expanded clones, a class.

D gene: -
J gene: TRBJ2-7
V gene: TRBV25-1
clone size: -
CDR3 protein: CASSEWTGNEQYF
CDR3 DNA: TGTGCCAGCAGTGAGTGGACCGGGAACGAGCAGTACTTC

D gene: -
J gene: TRBJ2-1
V gene: TRBV15
clone size: once
CDR3 protein: CATTGGDGEQFF
CDR3 DNA: TGTGCCACCACCGGAGGAGACGGTGAGCAGTTCTTC

D gene: -
J gene: TRBJ2-7
V gene: TRBV5-4
clone size: few
CDR3 protein: CASSLGHRYEQYF
CDR3 DNA: TGTGCCAGCAGCTTGGGACATCGCTACGAGCAGTACTTC

D gene: TRBD2
J gene: TRBJ2-7
V gene: TRBV19
clone size: -
CDR3 protein: CASSAASGGLSYEQYF
CDR3 DNA: TGTGCCAGTAGTGCCGCTAGCGGCGGTCTCTCCTACGAGCAGTACTTC

D gene: TRBD2
J gene: TRBJ2-5
V gene: TRBV27
clone size: -
CDR3 protein: CASSLSRGTSGVVGQETQYF
CDR3 DNA: TGTGCCAGCAGTTTAAGTAGGGGGACTAGCGGGGTGGTGGGCCAAGAGACCCAGTACTTC

D gene: -
J gene: TRBJ2-7
V gene: TRBV11-2
clone size: -
CDR3 protein: CASSLIRAYEQYF
CDR3 DNA: TGTGCCAGCAGCTTAATACGGGCCTACGAGCAGTACTTC

D gene: -
J gene: TRBJ2-1
V gene: TRBV21-1
clone size: -
CDR3 protein: CASSTEREGSEQFF
CDR3 DNA: TGTGCCAGCTCAACAGAGCGGGAGGGTAGCGAGCAGTTCTTC

D gene: TRBD1
J gene: TRBJ1-4
V gene: TRBV28
clone size: -
CDR3 protein: CASSFNRGRGEKLFF
CDR3 DNA: TGTGCCAGCAGTTTCAACAGGGGGCGCGGGGAAAAACTGTTTTTT

D gene: TRBD2
J gene: TRBJ2-2
V gene: TRBV30
clone size: -
CDR3 protein: CAWAGLAGRRGTGELFF
CDR3 DNA: TGTGCCTGGGCGGGACTAGCGGGGCGCAGGGGGACCGGGGAGCTGTTTTTT

D gene: TRBD2
J gene: TRBJ2-3
V gene: TRBV28
clone size: -
CDR3 protein: CASSTTLTSGRRRWSTDTQYF
CDR3 DNA: TGTGCCAGCAGTACCACTCTTACTAGCGGAAGGAGGAGGTGGAGCACAGATACGCAGTATTTT

D gene: TRBD2
J gene: TRBJ2-2
V gene: TRBV7-8
clone size: -
CDR3 protein: CASTSSGLAGGVGELFF
CDR3 DNA: TGTGCCAGCACCAGCTCGGGACTAGCGGGAGGGGTCGGGGAGCTGTTTTTT

D gene: TRBD1
J gene: TRBJ2-5
V gene: TRBV5-5
clone size: -
CDR3 protein: CASSLDHRDRGDFQETQYF
CDR3 DNA: TGTGCCAGCAGCTTGGACCACCGGGACAGGGGGGATTTTCAAGAGACCCAGTACTTC

D gene: -
J gene: TRBJ2-7
V gene: TRBV7-8
clone size: -
CDR3 protein: CASSPGTYEQYF
CDR3 DNA: TGTGCCAGCAGCCCCGGGACCTACGAGCAGTACTTC

D gene: TRBD1
J gene: TRBJ2-7
V gene: TRBV6-1
clone size: -
CDR3 protein: CASSGDRTTYEQYF
CDR3 DNA: TGTGCCAGCAGTGGGGACAGGACTACCTACGAGCAGTACTTC

D gene: -
J gene: TRBJ1-5
V gene: TRBV10-3
clone size: few
CDR3 protein: CAISEDIPNQPQHF
CDR3 DNA: TGTGCCATCAGTGAGGACATCCCCAATCAGCCCCAGCATTTT

D gene: -
J gene: TRBJ2-5
V gene: TRBV10-3
clone size: -
CDR3 protein: CAISEKELGGETQYF
CDR3 DNA: TGTGCCATCAGTGAGAAGGAACTAGGAGGCGAGACCCAGTACTTC

D gene: -
J gene: TRBJ1-1
V gene: TRBV15
clone size: -
CDR3 protein: CATSRDRGEPGESEAFF
CDR3 DNA: TGTGCCACCAGCAGAGATCGAGGCGAACCTGGGGAGAGTGAAGCTTTCTTT

D gene: TRBD2
J gene: TRBJ2-7
V gene: TRBV27
clone size: -
CDR3 protein: CASSSRLAGGRDEQYF
CDR3 DNA: TGTGCCAGCAGTTCGAGACTAGCGGGAGGCAGGGACGAGCAGTACTTC

D gene: TRBD1
J gene: TRBJ1-2
V gene: TRBV6-6
clone size: -
CDR3 protein: CASSRRQGAGYGYTF
CDR3 DNA: TGTGCCAGCAGTCGCCGACAGGGGGCCGGCTATGGCTACACCTTC

D gene: -
J gene: TRBJ2-1
V gene: TRBV30
clone size: -
CDR3 protein: CAWSERKWGDYNEQFF
CDR3 DNA: TGTGCCTGGAGTGAAAGGAAGTGGGGGGACTACAATGAGCAGTTCTTC

D gene: TRBD2
J gene: TRBJ2-3
V gene: TRBV9
clone size: few
CDR3 protein: CASSVGSGRRSTDTQYF
CDR3 DNA: TGTGCCAGCAGCGTAGGTAGCGGGAGAAGGAGCACAGATACGCAGTATTTT

D gene: -
J gene: TRBJ2-7
V gene: TRBV7-9
clone size: -
CDR3 protein: CASSANRHGQYF
CDR3 DNA: TGTGCCAGCAGCGCAAACAGGCACGGGCAGTACTTC

D gene: -
J gene: TRBJ2-7
V gene: TRBV4-1
clone size: -
CDR3 protein: CASSPRERGEYEQYF
CDR3 DNA: TGCGCCAGCAGCCCCAGGGAAAGAGGAGAGTACGAGCAGTACTTC

D gene: TRBD1
J gene: TRBJ1-3
V gene: TRBV7-6
clone size: -
CDR3 protein: CASSFRGRASGDRRSGNTIYF
CDR3 DNA: TGTGCCAGCAGCTTTAGGGGGAGAGCGTCGGGGGACAGGCGGTCTGGAAACACCATATATTTT

D gene: -
J gene: TRBJ1-3
V gene: TRBV7-9
clone size: -
CDR3 protein: CASSSPGLNSGNTIYF
CDR3 DNA: TGTGCCAGCAGCTCTCCGGGACTGAACTCTGGAAACACCATATATTTT

D gene: -
J gene: TRBJ2-1
V gene: TRBV10-1
clone size: once
CDR3 protein: CASSERAPGAGNEQFF
CDR3 DNA: TGCGCCAGCAGTGAGCGGGCCCCAGGGGCTGGGAATGAGCAGTTCTTC

D gene: -
J gene: TRBJ1-5
V gene: TRBV12-5
clone size: -
CDR3 protein: CASGLVEEESNQPQHF
CDR3 DNA: TGTGCTAGTGGTTTGGTAGAGGAGGAGAGCAATCAGCCCCAGCATTTT

D gene: -
J gene: TRBJ2-1
V gene: TRBV2
clone size: -
CDR3 protein: CASSDSFNEQFF
CDR3 DNA: TGTGCCAGCAGCGACTCATTTAATGAGCAGTTCTTC

D gene: TRBD2
J gene: TRBJ2-4
V gene: TRBV30
clone size: once
CDR3 protein: CAWSTPRTSGSGENIQYF
CDR3 DNA: TGTGCCTGGAGTACCCCCCGGACTAGCGGGAGTGGCGAAAACATTCAGTACTTC

D gene: -
J gene: TRBJ2-7
V gene: TRBV11-3
clone size: -
CDR3 protein: CASSFRSYEQYF
CDR3 DNA: TGTGCCAGCAGCTTCCGGTCCTACGAGCAGTACTTC

D gene: TRBD2
J gene: TRBJ2-1
V gene: TRBV7-2
clone size: -
CDR3 protein: CASSYGGLSGSSYNEQFF
CDR3 DNA: TGTGCCAGCAGCTACGGGGGTCTTAGCGGGAGCTCCTACAATGAGCAGTTCTTC

D gene: TRBD2
J gene: TRBJ2-7
V gene: TRBV5-8
clone size: -
CDR3 protein: CASSSHPGREENEQYF
CDR3 DNA: TGTGCCAGCAGCTCCCACCCCGGACGGGAGGAGAACGAGCAGTACTTC

D gene: TRBD2
J gene: TRBJ2-1
V gene: TRBV27
clone size: -
CDR3 protein: CASSLIAGEMYNEQFF
CDR3 DNA: TGTGCCAGCAGTCTTATAGCGGGAGAGATGTACAATGAGCAGTTCTTC

D gene: -
J gene: TRBJ1-1
V gene: TRBV16
clone size: few
CDR3 protein: CASSQCPPHRLNTEAFF
CDR3 DNA: TGTGCCAGCAGCCAATGTCCTCCTCACAGATTGAACACTGAAGCTTTCTTT

D gene: TRBD1
J gene: TRBJ1-2
V gene: TRBV4-1
clone size: -
CDR3 protein: CASSPHGQGRGYTF
CDR3 DNA: TGCGCCAGCAGCCCACACGGACAGGGAAGGGGCTACACCTTC

D gene: -
J gene: TRBJ2-1
V gene: TRBV5-6
clone size: -
CDR3 protein: CASSLARDFHSYNEQFF
CDR3 DNA: TGTGCCAGCAGCTTGGCCAGGGACTTTCACTCCTACAATGAGCAGTTCTTC

D gene: TRBD2
J gene: TRBJ2-1
V gene: TRBV10-2
clone size: -
CDR3 protein: CASSEGLAYEQFF
CDR3 DNA: TGCGCCAGCAGTGAAGGACTAGCCTATGAGCAGTTCTTC

D gene: TRBD2
J gene: TRBJ2-7
V gene: TRBV4-3
clone size: -
CDR3 protein: CASSQGRAGGVDEQYF
CDR3 DNA: TGCGCCAGCAGCCAAGGTCGGGCGGGAGGCGTGGACGAGCAGTACTTC

D gene: -
J gene: TRBJ2-1
V gene: TRBV28
clone size: -
CDR3 protein: CASSPQKERYNEQFF
CDR3 DNA: TGTGCCAGCAGTCCCCAGAAGGAGCGGTACAATGAGCAGTTCTTC

D gene: -
J gene: TRBJ2-3
V gene: TRBV2
clone size: -
CDR3 protein: CASPRGPDTQYF
CDR3 DNA: TGTGCCAGCCCTAGAGGCCCAGATACGCAGTATTTT

D gene: TRBD2
J gene: TRBJ2-7
V gene: TRBV7-2
clone size: -
CDR3 protein: CASGSRGLASYEQYF
CDR3 DNA: TGTGCCAGCGGATCCCGGGGACTAGCGAGCTACGAGCAGTACTTC

D gene: TRBD2
J gene: TRBJ2-7
V gene: TRBV4-2
clone size: -
CDR3 protein: CASSQGRGGRRGEQYF
CDR3 DNA: TGTGCCAGCAGCCAGGGGAGGGGCGGGAGGAGGGGCGAGCAGTACTTC

D gene: TRBD2
J gene: TRBJ2-3
V gene: TRBV28
clone size: -
CDR3 protein: CASSHKGRELGTDTQYF
CDR3 DNA: TGTGCCAGCAGTCATAAGGGGCGGGAGTTGGGCACAGATACGCAGTATTTT

D gene: TRBD1
J gene: TRBJ2-7
V gene: TRBV5-6
clone size: -
CDR3 protein: CASSLQGDSVYF
CDR3 DNA: TGTGCCAGCAGCTTGCAAGGGGACAGTGTGTACTTC

D gene: -
J gene: TRBJ2-1
V gene: TRBV7-2
clone size: few
CDR3 protein: CASSFPTGGGDSPNEQFF
CDR3 DNA: TGTGCCAGCAGCTTTCCCACCGGCGGCGGGGACTCCCCCAATGAGCAGTTCTTC

D gene: -
J gene: TRBJ2-7
V gene: TRBV11-3
clone size: -
CDR3 protein: CASSLEWSWCREQYF
CDR3 DNA: TGTGCCAGCAGCTTAGAGTGGAGCTGGTGTCGCGAGCAGTACTTC

D gene: -
J gene: TRBJ2-3
V gene: TRBV9
clone size: -
CDR3 protein: CASSVVGGGSTDTQYF
CDR3 DNA: TGTGCCAGCAGCGTAGTAGGGGGAGGGTCGACAGATACGCAGTATTTT

D gene: TRBD1
J gene: TRBJ1-1
V gene: TRBV9
clone size: -
CDR3 protein: CASSVATGQGLRDTEAFF
CDR3 DNA: TGTGCCAGCAGCGTAGCTACGGGACAGGGCCTAAGGGACACTGAAGCTTTCTTT

D gene: TRBD2
J gene: TRBJ2-3
V gene: TRBV9
clone size: -
CDR3 protein: CASSPRVAGRTDTQYF
CDR3 DNA: TGTGCCAGCAGCCCCCGAGTAGCGGGGCGCACAGATACGCAGTATTTT

D gene: -
J gene: TRBJ2-5
V gene: TRBV30
clone size: -
CDR3 protein: CAYLAEDRGRETQYF
CDR3 DNA: TGTGCCTACCTTGCGGAGGACAGAGGGCGGGAGACCCAGTACTTC

D gene: TRBD2
J gene: TRBJ2-3
V gene: TRBV4-1
clone size: -
CDR3 protein: CASSQDFKTSGPTDTQYF
CDR3 DNA: TGCGCCAGCAGCCAAGATTTCAAGACTAGCGGGCCCACAGATACGCAGTATTTT

D gene: TRBD2
J gene: TRBJ2-1
V gene: TRBV7-6
clone size: few
CDR3 protein: CASSLSLAGASPRSYNEQFF
CDR3 DNA: TGTGCCAGCAGCTTATCCCTGGCGGGAGCATCCCCCCGCTCCTACAATGAGCAGTTCTTC

D gene: TRBD1
J gene: TRBJ2-2
V gene: TRBV6-5
clone size: -
CDR3 protein: CASSWTGDTGELFF
CDR3 DNA: TGTGCCAGCAGTTGGACAGGGGACACCGGGGAGCTGTTTTTT